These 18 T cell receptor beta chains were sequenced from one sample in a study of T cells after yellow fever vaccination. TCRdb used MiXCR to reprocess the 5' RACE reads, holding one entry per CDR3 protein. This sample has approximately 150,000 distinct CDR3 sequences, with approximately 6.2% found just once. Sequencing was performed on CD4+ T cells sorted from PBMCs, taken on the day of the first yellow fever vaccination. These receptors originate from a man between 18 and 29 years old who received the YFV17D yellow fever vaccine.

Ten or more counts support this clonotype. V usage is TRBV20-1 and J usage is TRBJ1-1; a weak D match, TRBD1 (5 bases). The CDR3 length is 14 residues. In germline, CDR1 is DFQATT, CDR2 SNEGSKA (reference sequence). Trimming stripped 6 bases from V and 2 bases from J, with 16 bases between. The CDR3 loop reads CSARGGAGNTEAFF. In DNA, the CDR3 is TGCAGTGCCCGGGGCGGGGCGGGCAACACTGAAGCTTTCTTT.

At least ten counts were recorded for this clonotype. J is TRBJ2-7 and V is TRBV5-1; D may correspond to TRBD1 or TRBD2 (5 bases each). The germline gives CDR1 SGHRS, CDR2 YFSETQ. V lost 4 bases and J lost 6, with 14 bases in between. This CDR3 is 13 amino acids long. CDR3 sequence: CASSADSGAEQYF. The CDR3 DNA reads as TGCGCCAGCAGCGCAGACAGCGGTGCCGAGCAGTACTTC.

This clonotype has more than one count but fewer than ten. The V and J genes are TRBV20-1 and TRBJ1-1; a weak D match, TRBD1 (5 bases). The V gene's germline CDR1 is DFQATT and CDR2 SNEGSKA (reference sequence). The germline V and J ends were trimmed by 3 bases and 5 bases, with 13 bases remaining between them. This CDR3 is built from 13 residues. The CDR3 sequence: CSARDTWGTEAFF. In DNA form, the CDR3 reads TGCAGTGCTAGGGACACCTGGGGGACTGAAGCTTTCTTT.

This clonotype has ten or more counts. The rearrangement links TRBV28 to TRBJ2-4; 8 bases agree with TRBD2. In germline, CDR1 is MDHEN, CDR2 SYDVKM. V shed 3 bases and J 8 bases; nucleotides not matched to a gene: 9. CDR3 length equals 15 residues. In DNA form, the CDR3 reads TGTGCCAGCAGTTTCCCGGGGGGGCGAGGGGACATTCAGTACTTC. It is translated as CASSFPGGRGDIQYF.

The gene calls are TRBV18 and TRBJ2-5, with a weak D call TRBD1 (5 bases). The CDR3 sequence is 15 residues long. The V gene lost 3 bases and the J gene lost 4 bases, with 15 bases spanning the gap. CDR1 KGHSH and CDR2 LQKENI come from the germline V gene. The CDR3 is CASSPAGLVSETQYF. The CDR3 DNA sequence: TGTGCCAGCTCACCCGCAGGGCTTGTATCAGAGACCCAGTACTTC.

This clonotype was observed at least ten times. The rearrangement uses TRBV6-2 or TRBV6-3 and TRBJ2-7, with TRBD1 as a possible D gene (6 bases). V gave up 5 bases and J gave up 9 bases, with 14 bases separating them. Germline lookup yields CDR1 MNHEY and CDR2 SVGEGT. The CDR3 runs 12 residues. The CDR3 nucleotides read TGTGCCAGCAGTCTGACAGGTCGGTGGCAGTACTTC. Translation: CASSLTGRWQYF.

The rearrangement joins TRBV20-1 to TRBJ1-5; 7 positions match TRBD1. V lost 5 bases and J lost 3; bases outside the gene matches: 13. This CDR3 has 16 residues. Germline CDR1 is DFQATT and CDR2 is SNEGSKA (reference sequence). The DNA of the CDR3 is TGCAGTGCTCCGGCGGCGACAGGGTTAGTCAATCAGCCCCAGCATTTT. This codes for CSAPAATGLVNQPQHF.

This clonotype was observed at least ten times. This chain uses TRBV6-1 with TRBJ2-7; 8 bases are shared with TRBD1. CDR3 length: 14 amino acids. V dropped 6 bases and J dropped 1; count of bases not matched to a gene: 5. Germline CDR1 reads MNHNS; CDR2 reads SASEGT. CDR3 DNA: TGTGCCAGCAGGAGGACAGGGATTTCCTACGAGCAGTACTTC. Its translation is CASRRTGISYEQYF.

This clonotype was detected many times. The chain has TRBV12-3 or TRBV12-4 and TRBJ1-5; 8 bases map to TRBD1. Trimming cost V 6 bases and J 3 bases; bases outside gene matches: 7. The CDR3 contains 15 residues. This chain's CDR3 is CASSLGTGDNQPQHF. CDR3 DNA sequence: TGTGCCAGCAGCCTCGGGACAGGAGACAATCAGCCCCAGCATTTT.

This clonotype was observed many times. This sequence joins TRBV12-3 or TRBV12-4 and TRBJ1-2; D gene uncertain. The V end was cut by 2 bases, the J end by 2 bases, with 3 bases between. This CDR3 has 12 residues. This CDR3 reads CASSLQNYGYTF. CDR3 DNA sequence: TGTGCCAGCAGTTTACAAAACTATGGCTACACCTTC.

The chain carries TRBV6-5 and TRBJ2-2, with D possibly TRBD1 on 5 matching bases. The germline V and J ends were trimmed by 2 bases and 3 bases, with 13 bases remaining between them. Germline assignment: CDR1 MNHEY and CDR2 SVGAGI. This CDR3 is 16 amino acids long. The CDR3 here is CASSYVKGRDTGELFF. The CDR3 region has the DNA TGTGCCAGCAGTTACGTAAAGGGGCGAGACACCGGGGAGCTGTTTTTT.

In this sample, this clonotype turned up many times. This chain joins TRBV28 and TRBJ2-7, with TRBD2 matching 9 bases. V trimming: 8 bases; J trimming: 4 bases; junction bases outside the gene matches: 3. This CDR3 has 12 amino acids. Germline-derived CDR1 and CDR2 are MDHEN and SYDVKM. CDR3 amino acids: CASGLALYEQYV. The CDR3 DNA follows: TGTGCCAGCGGACTAGCGCTATACGAGCAGTACGTC.

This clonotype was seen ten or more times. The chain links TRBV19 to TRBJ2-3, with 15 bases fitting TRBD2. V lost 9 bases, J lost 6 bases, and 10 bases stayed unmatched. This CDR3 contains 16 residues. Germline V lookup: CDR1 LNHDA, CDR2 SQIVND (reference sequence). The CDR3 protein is CARDPGTSGRLDTQYF. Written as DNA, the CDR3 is TGTGCCAGGGACCCCGGGACTAGCGGGAGGCTGGATACGCAGTATTTT.

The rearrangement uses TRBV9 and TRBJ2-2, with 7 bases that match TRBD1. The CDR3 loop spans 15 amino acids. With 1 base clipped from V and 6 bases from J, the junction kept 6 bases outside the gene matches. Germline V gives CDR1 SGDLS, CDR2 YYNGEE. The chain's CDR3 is CASSVPTGAPGELFF. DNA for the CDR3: TGTGCCAGCAGCGTACCCACAGGGGCCCCCGGGGAGCTGTTTTTT.

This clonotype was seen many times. The CDR3: CASSHQREAFF. The CDR3 region has the DNA TGTGCCAGCAGTCACCAGCGGGAGGCTTTCTTT. V gene TRBV28 combines with J gene TRBJ1-1; D gene uncertain. CDR1 MDHEN and CDR2 SYDVKM come from the germline V gene. The CDR3 loop spans 11 amino acids. The V gene lost 5 bases and the J gene lost 11 bases, with 12 bases spanning the gap.

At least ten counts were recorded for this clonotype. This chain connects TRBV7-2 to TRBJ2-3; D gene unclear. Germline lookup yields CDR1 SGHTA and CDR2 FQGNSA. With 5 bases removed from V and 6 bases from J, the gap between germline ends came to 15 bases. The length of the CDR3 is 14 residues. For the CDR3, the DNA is TGTGCCAGCAGCCCGACCAGGTGGACGGATACGCAGTATTTT. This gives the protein CASSPTRWTDTQYF.

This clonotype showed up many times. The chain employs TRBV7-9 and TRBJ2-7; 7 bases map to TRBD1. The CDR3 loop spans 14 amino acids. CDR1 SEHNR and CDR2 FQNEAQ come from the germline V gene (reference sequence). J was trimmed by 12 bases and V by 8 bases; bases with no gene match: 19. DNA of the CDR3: TGTGCCAGCGCCGCCGACAGGGCCCCCGTCGGCATGTACTTC. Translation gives CASAADRAPVGMYF.

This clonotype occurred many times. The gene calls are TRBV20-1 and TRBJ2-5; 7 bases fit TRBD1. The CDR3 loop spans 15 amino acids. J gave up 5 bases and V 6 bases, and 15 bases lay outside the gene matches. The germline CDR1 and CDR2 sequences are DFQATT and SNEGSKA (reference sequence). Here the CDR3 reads CSAPQFGTVGETQYF. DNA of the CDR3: TGCAGTGCGCCGCAATTCGGGACAGTAGGGGAGACCCAGTACTTC.